The 24 T cell receptor beta chains in this list originate from one sample, sequenced in a study of blood T cell repertoires in COVID-19 (dated by TCRdb to 2019 to 2021). Library generation was performed with the immunoSEQ multiplex PCR assay. The source is immuneACCESS, and TCRdb retained only in-frame sequences with V and J called. Part of the clones is not carried over; for the studies checked, unresolved V genes explain less than half of this, and the remainder is unexplained. This sample lists hundreds of thousands of clones; 65% to 90% were detected once. Of the sample, 4% to 5% is held by the ten largest clones. The sample taken for sequencing was peripheral blood. The receptors derive from a woman in her 70s with acute or convalescent COVID-19.

There are a few counts of this clone. The chain combines TRBV19 with TRBJ1-1, with TRBD1 matching over 8 bases. This CDR3 comprises 14 residues. With 6 bases clipped from V and 4 bases from J, the junction kept 7 bases outside the gene matches. The germline V gene encodes CDR1 LNHDA and CDR2 SQIVND (reference sequence). The CDR3 DNA reads as TGTGCCAGTAGGTCAGACAGGGGTGGCACTGAAGCTTTCTTT. Translation gives CASRSDRGGTEAFF.

This clone was recorded a few times. The chain combines TRBV7-8 with TRBJ1-3; 9 nucleotides line up with TRBD1. J was trimmed by 8 bases and V by 3 bases; bases with no gene match: 11. Germline values: CDR1 SGHVS, CDR2 FQNEAQ. The CDR3 runs to 16 residues. CDR3 in DNA: TGTGCCAGCAGCTTGCTAAACAGGGGGCAAGCGGACACCATATATTTT. The encoded protein is CASSLLNRGQADTIYF.

V and J are TRBV4-3 and TRBJ2-1, with D perhaps TRBD2 (5 bases). Germline values: CDR1 LGHNA, CDR2 YSLEER. CDR3 length: 15 residues. Trimming shortened V by 3 bases and J by 4 bases, and 13 bases separated the two germline ends. CDR3 region: CASSHGLSQYNEQFF. CDR3 DNA: TGCGCCAGCAGCCATGGACTTTCCCAATACAATGAGCAGTTCTTC.

The CDR3 sequence is CAISEQGAFNSPLHF. DNA of the CDR3: TGTGCCATCAGTGAACAGGGGGCCTTTAATTCACCCCTCCACTTT. V gene TRBV10-3 combines with J gene TRBJ1-6, with 9 nucleotides matching TRBD1. The CDR3 runs to 15 residues. V was clipped by 3 bases and J by 6 bases; unmatched bases: 3. Germline CDR1 ENHRY, CDR2 SYGVKD.

DNA for the CDR3: TGTGCCAGCAGCGAACAGGGGAACCTGTCCAAAAACATTCAGTACTTC. This sequence encodes CASSEQGNLSKNIQYF. V and J are TRBV2 and TRBJ2-4; 7 bases match TRBD1. Germline V CDR1 and CDR2: SNHLY, FYNNEI. V lost 6 bases to trimming and J lost 2 bases; unmatched junction nucleotides: 10. The CDR3 is 16 residues long.

This chain uses TRBV19 with TRBJ1-3; D is ambiguous. The germline gives CDR1 LNHDA, CDR2 SQIVND (reference sequence). V was trimmed by 3 bases and J by 0 bases, leaving 15 bases between them. The CDR3 extends over 17 amino acids. The CDR3 loop reads CASSIAQGVYSGNTIYF. The CDR3, as DNA: TGTGCCAGTAGTATCGCTCAAGGAGTCTACTCTGGAAACACCATATATTTT.

V is TRBV5-1 and J is TRBJ1-5, with 9 bases lining up with TRBD1. V shed 3 bases and J 7 bases; nucleotides not matched to a gene: 5. This CDR3 has 14 amino acids. CDR1 SGHRS and CDR2 YFSETQ come from the germline V gene. Here the CDR3 DNA reads TGCGCCAGCAGCTGGACAGGGGACGGACAGCCCCAGCATTTT. Translation gives CASSWTGDGQPQHF. The complete variable domain, with remaining parts taken from reference TRBV5-1 and TRBJ1-5, reads KAGVTQTPRYLIKTRGQQVTLSCSPISGHRSVSWYQQTPGQGLQFLFEYFSETQRNKGNFPGRFSGRQFSNSRSEMNVSTLELGDSALYLCASSWTGDGQPQHFGDGTRLSIL.

The chain employs TRBV2 and TRBJ2-6; no definite D call. The V and J ends lost 4 bases and 0 bases respectively, with 7 bases between them. This CDR3 contains 15 residues. Germline CDR1 and CDR2: SNHLY and FYNNEI. The CDR3 reads CASSVVGSGANVLTF. CDR3 bases: TGTGCCAGCAGTGTGGTCGGCTCTGGGGCCAACGTCCTGACTTTC. Full variable domain (rest looked up from reference TRBV2 and TRBJ2-6): EPEVTQTPSHQVTQMGQEVILRCVPISNHLYFYWYRQILGQKVEFLVSFYNNEISEKSEIFDDQFSVERPDGSNFTLKIRSTKLEDSAMYFCASSVVGSGANVLTFGAGSRLTVL.

V and J are TRBV7-9 and TRBJ2-3, with 10 bases matching TRBD2. Germline CDR1 is SEHNR and CDR2 is FQNEAQ (reference sequence). After removal of 5 bases from V and 2 bases from J, the junction contained 4 bases not matched to a gene. The CDR3 is 15 amino acids. Here the CDR3 reads CASSRTSGDTDTQYF. DNA for the CDR3: TGTGCCAGCAGCCGTACTAGCGGGGACACAGATACGCAGTATTTT.

The V and J genes are TRBV6-1 and TRBJ1-6, with 8 bases matching TRBD1. J was trimmed by 8 bases and V by 1 base; bases with no gene match: 7. CDR3 size: 16 residues. Looked up from germline, CDR1 is MNHNS and CDR2 is SASEGT. DNA of the CDR3: TGTGCCAGCAGTGAAGTAGGCAGGGGGCTGGATTCACCCCTCCACTTT. This sequence encodes CASSEVGRGLDSPLHF.

V gene TRBV12-1 combines with J gene TRBJ2-2; the table's D call, TRBD1, was not checked against the DNA. TRBV12-1 is described as a pseudogene. The CDR3 runs to 17 residues. The CDR3 sequence: CASSLGTGGTDTGELFF. The CDR3 DNA sequence: TGTGCCAGCAGCTTGGGGACAGGGGGTACGGACACCGGGGAGCTGTTTTTT.

On this clone itself: Other DNA sequences in this specimen translate into the identical CDR3. The chain uses TRBV18 and TRBJ2-7, with 10 bases fitting TRBD2. The CDR3 has 14 residues. From germline, CDR1 is KGHSH and CDR2 LQKENI. V was clipped by 6 bases and J by 0 bases; unmatched bases: 2. The CDR3 nucleotides are TGTGCCAGCTCCTCTAGCGGGGGCTCCTACGAGCAGTACTTC. Protein sequence: CASSSSGGSYEQYF.

The chain carries TRBV6-1 and TRBJ2-7; no firm D call. CDR3 length equals 11 residues. Germline V gives CDR1 MNHNS, CDR2 SASEGT. With 2 bases removed from V and 7 bases from J, the gap between germline ends came to 6 bases. CDR3 loop: CASSERLEQYF. CDR3 DNA: TGTGCCAGCAGTGAACGGTTAGAGCAGTACTTC.

The chain links TRBV12-3 or TRBV12-4 to TRBJ1-2, with D tentatively TRBD1 (5 bases). This CDR3 is 13 amino acids long. V was pared by 7 bases and J by 5 bases, with 14 bases between. The CDR3 region is CASTLGRGYGYTF. The CDR3 DNA is TGTGCCAGCACCCTTGGGCGGGGGTATGGCTACACCTTC.

This chain joins TRBV4-1 and TRBJ1-1; no definite D call. Trimming pared 1 base from V and 2 bases from J, leaving 11 bases between. The CDR3 extends over 15 amino acids. Germline V gene data show CDR1 as MGHRA and CDR2 as YSYEKL. The DNA for the CDR3 is TGCGCCAGCAGCCAAGGTCCACAGTTAAACACTGAAGCTTTCTTT. As protein: CASSQGPQLNTEAFF.

V usage is TRBV28 and J usage is TRBJ1-6; D remains unclear. V lost 5 bases to trimming and J lost 6 bases, with 20 bases between them. The length of the CDR3 is 17 residues. CDR1 is MDHEN and CDR2 is SYDVKM in the germline V gene. The CDR3 nucleotides read TGTGCCAGCAGTCAAGTTTATCCTGTGCAGGCTAATTCACCCCTCCACTTT. As protein: CASSQVYPVQANSPLHF.

The chain has TRBV18 and TRBJ2-1; D is unclear. V lost 3 bases and J 8 bases, leaving 5 bases between the germline ends. Germline CDR1 is KGHSH and CDR2 is LQKENI. This CDR3 comprises 11 residues. The CDR3 sequence: CASSPRDEQFF. The CDR3 DNA is TGTGCCAGCTCACCCCGGGATGAGCAGTTCTTC.

The chain uses TRBV6-5 and TRBJ1-3; D might be TRBD1 (6 bases). This CDR3 spans 11 amino acids. V was trimmed by 8 bases and J by 4 bases, leaving 6 bases between them. CDR1 MNHEY and CDR2 SVGAGI come from the germline V gene. The CDR3 loop is CASGQGNTIYF. As DNA, the CDR3 is TGTGCCAGCGGACAGGGAAACACCATATATTTT.

The chain employs TRBV3-1 (or the pseudogene TRBV3-2) and TRBJ1-2; the D is unclear. With 1 base removed from V and 4 bases from J, the gap between germline ends came to 19 bases. CDR1 LGHDT and CDR2 YNNKEL come from the germline V gene (reference sequence). The CDR3 extends over 17 amino acids. The CDR3 here is CASSQGREILVGYGYTF. In DNA form, the CDR3 reads TGTGCCAGCAGCCAAGGGAGGGAAATACTAGTAGGCTATGGCTACACCTTC.

The sample holds a few counts of this clone. The gene calls are TRBV24-1 and TRBJ1-1; no definite D call. Trimming removed 4 bases from V and 3 bases from J, with 5 bases in between. The CDR3 has 12 residues. Germline V gene lookup returns CDR1 KGHDR and CDR2 SFDVKD. The CDR3 is CATSDGDTEAFF. The DNA for the CDR3 is TGTGCCACCAGTGACGGGGACACTGAAGCTTTCTTT.

CDR3 bases: TGCGCCAGCAGTCAATCGGCACAGGGTAGGGCCTACGAGCAGTACTTC. Translating it yields CASSQSAQGRAYEQYF. The chain employs TRBV23-1 and TRBJ2-7; D may be TRBD1 (6 bases). TRBV23-1 is recorded as an ORF, its role being uncertain. V was pared by 0 bases and J by 2 bases, with 14 bases between. CDR3 length: 16 amino acids.

The CDR3: CASSYSTTRTAHYEQYF. CDR3 DNA: TGTGCCAGCAGTTACTCGACCACCAGGACTGCGCACTACGAGCAGTACTTC. This chain uses TRBV6-2 or TRBV6-3 with TRBJ2-7; D is possibly TRBD2 (5 bases). This CDR3 is 17 amino acids long. Trimming removed 0 bases at V and 3 bases at J, with 18 bases between. CDR1 MNHEY and CDR2 SVGEGT come from the germline V gene.

The chain has TRBV30 and TRBJ1-6, with D perhaps TRBD1 (5 bases). Trimming stripped 4 bases from V and 10 bases from J, with 17 bases between. The CDR3 extends over 14 amino acids. Germline assignment: CDR1 GTSNPN and CDR2 SVGIG (reference sequence). CDR3 nucleotide sequence: TGTGCCTGGATCACTCAAGGGGTTAACTCACCCCTCCACTTT. Its protein is CAWITQGVNSPLHF. Using reference TRBV30 and TRBJ1-6 for the parts outside the CDR3, the full variable domain is SQTIHQWPATLVQPVGSPLSLECTVEGTSNPNLYWYRQAAGRGLQLLFYSVGIGQISSEVPQNLSASRPQDRQFILSSKKLLLSDSGFYLCAWITQGVNSPLHFGNGTRLTVT.

V is TRBV10-3 and J is TRBJ2-2; TRBD1 agrees at 7 bases. Germline CDR1 is ENHRY and CDR2 is SYGVKD. Trimming took 7 bases from V and 6 from J; bases not matched to a gene: 5. This CDR3 is 13 amino acids long. The CDR3, as DNA: TGTGCCATCACCGACAGGGAGCCCGGGGAGCTGTTTTTT. Encoded protein: CAITDREPGELFF.